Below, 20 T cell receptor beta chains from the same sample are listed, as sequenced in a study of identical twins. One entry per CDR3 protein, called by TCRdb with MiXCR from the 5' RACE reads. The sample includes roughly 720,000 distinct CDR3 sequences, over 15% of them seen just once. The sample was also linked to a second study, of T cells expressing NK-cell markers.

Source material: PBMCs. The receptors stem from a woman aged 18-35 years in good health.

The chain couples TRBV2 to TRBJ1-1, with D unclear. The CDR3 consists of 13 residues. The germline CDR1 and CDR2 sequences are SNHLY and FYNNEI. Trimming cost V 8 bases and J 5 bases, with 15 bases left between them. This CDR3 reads CASALDGWTEAFF. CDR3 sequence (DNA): TGTGCCAGCGCTTTAGACGGGTGGACTGAAGCTTTCTTT.

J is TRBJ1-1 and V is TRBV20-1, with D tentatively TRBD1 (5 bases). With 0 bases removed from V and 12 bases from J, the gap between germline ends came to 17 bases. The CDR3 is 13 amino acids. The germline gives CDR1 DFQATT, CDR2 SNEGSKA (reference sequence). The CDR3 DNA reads TGCAGTGCTAGAGAGGGGGTGGGGAGGTTAACTTTCTTT. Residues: CSAREGVGRLTFF.

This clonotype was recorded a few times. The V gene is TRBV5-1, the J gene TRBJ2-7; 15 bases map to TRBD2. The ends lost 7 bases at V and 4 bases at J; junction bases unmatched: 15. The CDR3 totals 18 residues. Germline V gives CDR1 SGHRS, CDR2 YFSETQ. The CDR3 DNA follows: TGCGCCAGCCTTGCGGGACTAGCGGGGGGTTACAGAAGGTACGAGCAGTACTTC. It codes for CASLAGLAGGYRRYEQYF.

The DNA of the CDR3 is TGTGCCAGCAGCCTACTCTTGGGTAGGGATCCCTACGAGCAGTACTTC. It yields the protein CASSLLLGRDPYEQYF. This chain joins TRBV4-2 and TRBJ2-7, with D hard to call. The CDR3 extends over 16 amino acids. Trimming removed 4 bases from V and 2 bases from J, with 18 bases in between. Per germline, CDR1 LGHNA and CDR2 YNFKEQ.

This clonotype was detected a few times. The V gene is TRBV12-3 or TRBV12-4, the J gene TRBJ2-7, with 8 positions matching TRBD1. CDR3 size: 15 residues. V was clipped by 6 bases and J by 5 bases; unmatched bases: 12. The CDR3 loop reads CASRPANRGTHEQYF. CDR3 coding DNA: TGTGCCAGCAGGCCTGCGAACAGGGGGACCCACGAGCAGTACTTC.

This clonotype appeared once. The CDR3 sequence is CARDGTGVYSPLHF. CDR3 coding DNA: TGTGCCAGAGACGGGACAGGGGTTTATTCACCCCTCCACTTT. The chain combines TRBV2 with TRBJ1-6; 10 nucleotides align to TRBD1. Losses at the gene ends were 9 bases for V and 8 bases for J; bases not matched to a gene: 7. Germline CDR1 is SNHLY and CDR2 is FYNNEI. The CDR3 is made up of 14 amino acids.

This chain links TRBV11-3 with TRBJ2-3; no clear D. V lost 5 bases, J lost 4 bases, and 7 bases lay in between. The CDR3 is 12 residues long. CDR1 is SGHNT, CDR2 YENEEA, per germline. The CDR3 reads CASSPLPDTQYF. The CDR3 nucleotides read TGTGCCAGCAGCCCCCTCCCAGATACGCAGTATTTT.

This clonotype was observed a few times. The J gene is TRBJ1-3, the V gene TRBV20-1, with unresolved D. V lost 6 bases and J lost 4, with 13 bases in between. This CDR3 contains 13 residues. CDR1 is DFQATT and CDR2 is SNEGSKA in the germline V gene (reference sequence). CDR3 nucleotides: TGCAGTGCGAGCAGATTTCAGGGAAACACCATATATTTT. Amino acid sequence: CSASRFQGNTIYF.

This CDR3 is CASSLAEGQGAGETQYF. DNA for the CDR3: TGCGCCAGCAGCTTGGCCGAAGGACAGGGGGCGGGAGAGACCCAGTACTTC. V usage is TRBV5-1 and J usage is TRBJ2-5, with TRBD1 identical over 11 bases. J gave up 4 bases and V 0 bases, and 8 bases lay outside the gene matches. CDR1 and CDR2 (germline): SGHRS, YFSETQ. The CDR3 is 17 amino acids.

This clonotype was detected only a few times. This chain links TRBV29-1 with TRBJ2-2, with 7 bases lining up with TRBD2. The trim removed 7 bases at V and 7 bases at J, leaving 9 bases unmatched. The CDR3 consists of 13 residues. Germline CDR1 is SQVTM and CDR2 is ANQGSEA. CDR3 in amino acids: CSANGGGIGELFF. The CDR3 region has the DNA TGCAGCGCCAATGGGGGAGGGATCGGGGAGCTGTTTTTT.

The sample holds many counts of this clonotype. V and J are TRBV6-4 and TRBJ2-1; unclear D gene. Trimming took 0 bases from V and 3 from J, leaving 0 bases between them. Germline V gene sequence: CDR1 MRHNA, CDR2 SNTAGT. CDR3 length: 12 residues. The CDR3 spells CASSDSYNEQFF. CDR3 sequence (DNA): TGTGCCAGCAGTGACTCCTACAATGAGCAGTTCTTC.

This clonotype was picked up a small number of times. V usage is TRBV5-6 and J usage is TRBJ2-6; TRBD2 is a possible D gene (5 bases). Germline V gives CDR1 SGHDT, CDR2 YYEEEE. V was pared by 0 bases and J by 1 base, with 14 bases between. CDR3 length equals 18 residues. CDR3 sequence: CASSLAAGRWSGANVLTF. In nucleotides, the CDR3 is TGTGCCAGCAGCTTGGCGGCGGGCCGGTGGTCTGGGGCCAACGTCCTGACTTTC.

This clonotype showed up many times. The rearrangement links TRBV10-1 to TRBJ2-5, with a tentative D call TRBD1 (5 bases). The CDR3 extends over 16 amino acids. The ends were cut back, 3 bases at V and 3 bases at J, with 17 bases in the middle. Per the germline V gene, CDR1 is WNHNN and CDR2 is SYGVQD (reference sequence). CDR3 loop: CASSEGKGKRKETQYF. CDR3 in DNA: TGCGCCAGCAGTGAAGGAAAGGGGAAACGGAAAGAGACCCAGTACTTC.

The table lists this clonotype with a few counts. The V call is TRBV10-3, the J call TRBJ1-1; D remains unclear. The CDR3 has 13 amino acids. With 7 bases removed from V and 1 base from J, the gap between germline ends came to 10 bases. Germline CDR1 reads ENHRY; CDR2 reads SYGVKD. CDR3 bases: TGTGCCATCAAGTTTACGCAGAACACTGAAGCTTTCTTT. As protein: CAIKFTQNTEAFF.

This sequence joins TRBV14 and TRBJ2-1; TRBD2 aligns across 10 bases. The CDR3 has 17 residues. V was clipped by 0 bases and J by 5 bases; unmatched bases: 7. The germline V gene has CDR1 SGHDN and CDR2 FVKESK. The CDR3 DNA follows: TGTGCCAGCAGCCAAGATTCAACTAGCGGGGTTAACAATGAGCAGTTCTTC. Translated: CASSQDSTSGVNNEQFF.

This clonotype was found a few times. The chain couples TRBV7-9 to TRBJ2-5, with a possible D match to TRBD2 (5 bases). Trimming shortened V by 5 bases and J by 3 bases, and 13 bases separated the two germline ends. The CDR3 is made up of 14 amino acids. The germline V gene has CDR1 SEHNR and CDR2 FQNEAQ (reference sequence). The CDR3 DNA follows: TGTGCCAGCAGCGCCCCTCCGGGAAAAGAGACCCAGTACTTC. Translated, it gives CASSAPPGKETQYF. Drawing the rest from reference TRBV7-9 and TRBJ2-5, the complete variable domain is DTGVSQNPRHKITKRGQNVTFRCDPISEHNRLYWYRQTLGQGPEFLTYFQNEAQLEKSRLLSDRFSAERPKGSFSTLEIQRTEQGDSAMYLCASSAPPGKETQYFGPGTRLLVL.

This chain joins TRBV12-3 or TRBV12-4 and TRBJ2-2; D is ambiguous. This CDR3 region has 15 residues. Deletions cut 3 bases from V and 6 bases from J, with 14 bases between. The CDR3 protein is CASSFRTCGSGELFF. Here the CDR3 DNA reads TGTGCCAGCAGTTTCCGGACCTGTGGATCCGGGGAGCTGTTTTTT.

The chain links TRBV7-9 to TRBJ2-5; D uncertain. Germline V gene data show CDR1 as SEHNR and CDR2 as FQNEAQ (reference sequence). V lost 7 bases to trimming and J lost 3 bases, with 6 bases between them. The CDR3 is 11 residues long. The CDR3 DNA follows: TGTGCCAGCAAGGCCAAAGAGACCCAGTACTTC. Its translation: CASKAKETQYF.

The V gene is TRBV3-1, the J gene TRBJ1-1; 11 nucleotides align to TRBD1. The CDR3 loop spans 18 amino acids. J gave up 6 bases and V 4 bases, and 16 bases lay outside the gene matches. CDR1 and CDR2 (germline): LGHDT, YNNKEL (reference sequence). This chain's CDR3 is CASSRTEPGQGEIAEAFF. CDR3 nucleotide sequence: TGTGCCAGCAGCCGCACCGAGCCGGGACAGGGGGAAATCGCTGAAGCTTTCTTT. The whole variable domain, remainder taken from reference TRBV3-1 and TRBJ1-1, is DTAVSQTPKYLVTQMGNDKSIKCEQNLGHDTMYWYKQDSKKFLKIMFSYNNKELIINETVPNRFSPKSPDKAHLNLHINSLELGDSAVYFCASSRTEPGQGEIAEAFFGQGTRLTVV.

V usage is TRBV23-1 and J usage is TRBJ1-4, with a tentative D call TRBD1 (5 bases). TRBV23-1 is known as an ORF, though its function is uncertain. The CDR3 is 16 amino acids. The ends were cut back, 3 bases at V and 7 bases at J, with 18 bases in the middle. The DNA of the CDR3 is TGCGCCAGCAGTCACGTCCCAGGGTCTAGTAGTGAAAAACTGTTTTTT. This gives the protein CASSHVPGSSSEKLFF.